Shown below are 17 T cell receptor beta chains from a single sample sequenced in a study of T cells in Graves' hyperthyroidism and ophthalmopathy. It was RNA transcripts that yielded the amplified TCR beta CDR3 regions. When the TCR CDR3 underwent first-round RT-PCR, the HTBI primer set was used. MiXCR was run by TCRdb on the multiplex PCR reads, yielding one entry per CDR3 protein. This table has a few hundred thousand distinct CDR3 sequences, about 15% appearing once. Material: blood. These receptors all stem from a woman aged 25 to 39 with Graves' hyperthyroidism.

J is TRBJ2-7 and V is TRBV30, with D maybe TRBD1 (5 bases). Germline V gene sequence: CDR1 GTSNPN, CDR2 SVGIG (reference sequence). The CDR3 covers 14 residues. Trimming cost V 0 bases and J 2 bases, with 11 bases left between them. The CDR3 sequence is CAWSVGQNAYEQYF. CDR3 DNA: TGTGCCTGGAGTGTGGGGCAGAATGCCTACGAGCAGTACTTC.

This clonotype was observed at least ten times. V gene TRBV3-1 combines with J gene TRBJ1-2; D may be TRBD1 (6 bases). The germline gives CDR1 LGHDT, CDR2 YNNKEL (reference sequence). This CDR3 has 17 residues. Trimming shortened V by 1 base and J by 8 bases, and 23 bases separated the two germline ends. The DNA of the CDR3 is TGTGCCAGCAGCCAAGGCCCGCAGGGACAAGGGGATAGAGGCTACACCTTC. This encodes CASSQGPQGQGDRGYTF.

This clonotype was seen only a few times. The chain employs TRBV28 and TRBJ2-2, with 9 nucleotides matching TRBD1. From germline, CDR1 is MDHEN and CDR2 SYDVKM. J was trimmed by 4 bases and V by 8 bases; bases with no gene match: 5. The CDR3 runs 14 residues. This CDR3 is CASQDRGFTGELFF. CDR3 sequence (DNA): TGTGCCAGCCAAGACAGGGGGTTCACCGGGGAGCTGTTTTTT.

The chain links TRBV6-1 to TRBJ1-2, with D maybe TRBD1 (6 bases). The germline V gene has CDR1 MNHNS and CDR2 SASEGT. The ends were cut back, 7 bases at V and 3 bases at J, with 18 bases in the middle. The length of the CDR3 is 15 residues. This chain's CDR3 is CASIYISGAYYGYTF. The CDR3 bases are TGTGCCAGCATCTATATTTCGGGGGCGTACTATGGCTACACCTTC.

In this sample, this clonotype turned up a few times. This chain connects TRBV6-1 to TRBJ2-3; D possibly corresponds to TRBD2 (5 bases). From germline, CDR1 is MNHNS and CDR2 SASEGT. Trimming removed 7 bases at V and 0 bases at J, with 23 bases between. The CDR3 is 18 residues long. CDR3 in DNA: TGTGCCAGCACCCCAAGGCGTTCCGGGAATCCTAGCACAGATACGCAGTATTTT. It codes for CASTPRRSGNPSTDTQYF.

For this clonotype: A read error is possible here, since a much larger clone lies one base away. This chain uses TRBV12-3 or TRBV12-4 with TRBJ2-5, with D possibly being TRBD1 (6 bases). Trimming removed 6 bases from V and 7 bases from J, with 12 bases in between. This CDR3 has 12 amino acids. The CDR3: CASRRRGGTQYF. As DNA, the CDR3 is TGTGCCAGCAGACGAAGAGGGGGGACCCAGTACTTC.

This clonotype was picked up many times. The J gene is TRBJ2-2, the V gene TRBV30, with D perhaps matching TRBD1 (6 bases). Trimming left V 4 bases short and J 0 bases short, with 9 bases between. Germline loops: CDR1 GTSNPN, CDR2 SVGIG (reference sequence). The CDR3 runs to 14 residues. CDR3 loop: CAWTQGPNTGELFF. The CDR3 coding sequence is TGTGCCTGGACACAGGGTCCGAACACCGGGGAGCTGTTTTTT.

The V gene is TRBV18, the J gene TRBJ1-4; no clear D. CDR1 is KGHSH and CDR2 is LQKENI in the germline V gene. The V gene lost 2 bases and the J gene lost 4 bases, with 8 bases spanning the gap. The CDR3 spans 14 residues. The CDR3 region has the DNA TGTGCCAGCTCACCAGCGGACCGTAATGAAAAACTGTTTTTT. Translating it yields CASSPADRNEKLFF.

In its sample, this clonotype was seen many times. The chain carries TRBV7-2 and TRBJ2-2; tentative D call: TRBD1 (5 bases). Germline V gene sequence: CDR1 SGHTA, CDR2 FQGNSA. Between the trimmed V and J ends, which lost 2 bases and 5 bases, there was a span of 12 bases. This CDR3 has 15 residues. CDR3 residues: CASSLSRVETGELFF. CDR3 in DNA: TGTGCCAGCAGCTTATCCAGGGTTGAGACCGGGGAGCTGTTTTTT.

This chain uses TRBV5-6 with TRBJ2-1; D remains ambiguous. CDR3 size: 12 residues. Per the germline V gene, CDR1 is SGHDT and CDR2 is YYEEEE. V lost 4 bases and J lost 7, with 9 bases in between. CDR3: CASSPLRNEQFF. CDR3 bases: TGTGCCAGCAGCCCACTTCGGAATGAGCAGTTCTTC. Full variable domain (remainder filled in from reference TRBV5-6 and TRBJ2-1): DAGVTQSPTHLIKTRGQQVTLRCSPKSGHDTVSWYQQALGQGPQFIFQYYEEEERQRGNFPDRFSGHQFPNYSSELNVNALLLGDSALYLCASSPLRNEQFFGPGTRLTVL.

There are a few counts of this clonotype. This chain joins TRBV4-2 and TRBJ2-7; 7 bases are shared with TRBD2. After removal of 0 bases from V and 9 bases from J, the junction contained 23 bases not matched to a gene. CDR1 is LGHNA and CDR2 is YNFKEQ in the germline V gene. The CDR3 extends over 19 amino acids. Here the CDR3 DNA reads TGTGCCAGCAGCCAAGATCACGTGACTAGCAGCATCTCCCAAATTCGGCAGTACTTC. Its translation: CASSQDHVTSSISQIRQYF.

In this sample, this clonotype turned up many times. The rearrangement links TRBV11-2 to TRBJ2-6, with D uncertain. The CDR3 loop spans 14 amino acids. Between the trimmed V and J ends, which lost 4 bases and 2 bases, there was a span of 6 bases. Per germline, CDR1 SGHAT and CDR2 FQNNGV. The CDR3 protein is CASSYGPGANVLTF. The CDR3 region has the DNA TGTGCCAGCAGCTACGGCCCTGGGGCCAACGTCCTGACTTTC.

The table lists this clonotype with a few counts. The J gene is TRBJ2-1, the V gene TRBV20-1, with D perhaps TRBD1 (6 bases). Germline CDR1 is DFQATT and CDR2 is SNEGSKA (reference sequence). Between the trimmed V and J ends, which lost 0 bases and 9 bases, there was a span of 27 bases. The length of the CDR3 is 18 residues. The CDR3 here is CSARDLDRQRRLDFEQFF. The CDR3 nucleotides read TGCAGTGCTAGAGATCTAGACAGGCAACGAAGGTTGGATTTTGAGCAGTTCTTC.

V and J are TRBV2 and TRBJ2-1, with 9 bases lining up with TRBD2. CDR3 length: 15 residues. Germline assignment: CDR1 SNHLY and CDR2 FYNNEI. V lost 7 bases to trimming and J lost 4 bases; unmatched junction nucleotides: 8. CDR3 loop: CASTQEGLAYNEQFF. CDR3 DNA: TGTGCCAGCACCCAAGAGGGACTAGCATACAATGAGCAGTTCTTC. Supplemented by reference TRBV2 and TRBJ2-1, the full variable domain reads EPEVTQTPSHQVTQMGQEVILRCVPISNHLYFYWYRQILGQKVEFLVSFYNNEISEKSEIFDDQFSVERPDGSNFTLKIRSTKLEDSAMYFCASTQEGLAYNEQFFGPGTRLTVL.

This clonotype has only a few counts. The chain is built from TRBV10-3 and TRBJ2-1; 7 bases are a match to TRBD2. Germline CDR1 ENHRY, CDR2 SYGVKD. The CDR3 has 16 amino acids. Trimming at V came to 2 bases and at J to 6 bases, leaving 10 bases not matched to a gene. Here the CDR3 DNA reads TGTGCCATCAGTGAGAGCGGCGGGAGTTCTGGCAATGAGCAGTTCTTC. It specifies CAISESGGSSGNEQFF.

This clonotype was recorded many times. The chain links TRBV28 to TRBJ1-1, with D unresolved. V gave up 2 bases and J gave up 1 base, with 14 bases separating them. The CDR3 extends over 16 amino acids. CDR1 MDHEN and CDR2 SYDVKM come from the germline V gene. The CDR3 DNA is TGTGCCAGCAGTTTAGGAGCTTTTGGCAGGAACACTGAAGCTTTCTTT. The encoded protein is CASSLGAFGRNTEAFF.

The table lists this clonotype with many counts. CDR3 sequence: CASSEGPGFLGDNTYNEQFF. CDR3 bases: TGTGCCAGCAGTGAAGGGCCGGGATTCTTGGGAGACAACACTTACAATGAGCAGTTCTTC. The rearrangement joins TRBV2 to TRBJ2-1, with D possibly being TRBD2 (5 bases). CDR3 length: 20 amino acids. Germline CDR1 is SNHLY and CDR2 is FYNNEI. V was shortened by 1 base and J by 4 bases, with 26 bases between the two germline ends.